This T cell receptor beta chain was sequenced for a study of Graves' ophthalmopathy and Graves' hyperthyroidism. This clonotype occurred many times. Using RNA transcripts, the TCR beta CDR3 regions were amplified. HTBI-primed RT-PCR formed the first round, and a multiplex PCR formed the second. In TCRdb, the multiplex PCR reads were re-called with MiXCR into one record per CDR3 protein. The repertoire has about 740,000 distinct CDR3 sequences, around 40% of them found once; the top ten carry around 40%. Sequenced material: peripheral blood. The receptor was derived from an adult man with Graves' ophthalmopathy.

CDR3 bases: TGTGCCAGCAGTCCACAAAAGACGCGCTATGGCTACACCTTC. Amino acid sequence: CASSPQKTRYGYTF. The chain uses TRBV25-1 and TRBJ1-2; D is undetermined. V dropped 5 bases and J dropped 4 bases, with 14 bases sitting between them. The CDR3 contains 14 residues. Germline-derived CDR1 and CDR2 are MGHDK and SYGVNS.